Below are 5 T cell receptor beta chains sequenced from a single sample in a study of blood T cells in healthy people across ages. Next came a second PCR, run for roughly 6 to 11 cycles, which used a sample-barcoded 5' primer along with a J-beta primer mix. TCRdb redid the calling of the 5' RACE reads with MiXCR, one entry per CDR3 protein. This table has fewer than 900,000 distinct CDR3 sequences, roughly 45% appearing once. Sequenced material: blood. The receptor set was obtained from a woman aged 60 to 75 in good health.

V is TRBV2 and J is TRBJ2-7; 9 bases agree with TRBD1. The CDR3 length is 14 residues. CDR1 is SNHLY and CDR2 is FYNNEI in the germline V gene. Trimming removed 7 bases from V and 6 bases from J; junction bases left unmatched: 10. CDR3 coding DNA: TGTGCCAGCAACTCCGGGACAGGGCGCTTCGAGCAGTACTTC. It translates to CASNSGTGRFEQYF.

CDR3 region: CASSLIDRAYGYTF. The CDR3 nucleotides read TGCGCCAGCAGTTTGATAGACAGGGCCTATGGCTACACCTTC. The chain recombines TRBV5-1 with TRBJ1-2, with 7 bases matching TRBD1. Trimming at V came to 5 bases and at J to 4 bases, leaving 8 bases not matched to a gene. CDR3 length: 14 amino acids. Germline lookup yields CDR1 SGHRS and CDR2 YFSETQ.

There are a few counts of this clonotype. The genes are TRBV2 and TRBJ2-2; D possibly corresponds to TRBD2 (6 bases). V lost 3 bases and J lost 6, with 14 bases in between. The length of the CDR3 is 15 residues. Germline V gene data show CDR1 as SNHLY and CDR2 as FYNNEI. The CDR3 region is CASSEKTGSAGELFF. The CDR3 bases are TGTGCCAGCAGTGAGAAGACCGGGAGCGCCGGGGAGCTGTTTTTT.

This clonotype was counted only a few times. CDR3 amino acids: CASRLREAPGNTIYF. CDR3 DNA sequence: TGTGCCAGCAGGCTCCGGGAGGCCCCTGGAAACACCATATATTTT. This chain uses TRBV2 with TRBJ1-3; no reliable D call. The V gene's germline CDR1 is SNHLY and CDR2 FYNNEI. Trimming cost V 6 bases and J 2 bases, with 14 bases left between them. The length of the CDR3 is 15 residues.

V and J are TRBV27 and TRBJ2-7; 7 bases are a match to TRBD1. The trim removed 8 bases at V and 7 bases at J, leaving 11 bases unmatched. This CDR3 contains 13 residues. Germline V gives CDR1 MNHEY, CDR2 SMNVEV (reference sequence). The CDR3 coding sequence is TGTGCCAGCCGAACAGGGGACCGCCGGGAGCAGTACTTC. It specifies CASRTGDRREQYF.